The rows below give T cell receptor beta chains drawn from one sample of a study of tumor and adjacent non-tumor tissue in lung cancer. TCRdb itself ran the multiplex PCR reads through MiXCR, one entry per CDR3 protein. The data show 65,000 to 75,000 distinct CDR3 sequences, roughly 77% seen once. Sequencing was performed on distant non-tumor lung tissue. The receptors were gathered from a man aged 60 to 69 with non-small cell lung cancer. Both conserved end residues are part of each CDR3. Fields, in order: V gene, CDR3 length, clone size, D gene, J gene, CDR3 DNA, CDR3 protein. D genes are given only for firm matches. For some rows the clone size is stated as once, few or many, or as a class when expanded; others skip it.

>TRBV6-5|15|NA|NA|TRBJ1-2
TGTGCCAGCAGTCGACAGGCTGGGAATAGCTATTGCTACACCTTC
CASSRQAGNSYCYTF
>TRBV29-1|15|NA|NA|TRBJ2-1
TGCAGCATTGGGGGTGGGCGGATCAACTACAATGAGCAGTTCTTC
CSIGGGRINYNEQFF
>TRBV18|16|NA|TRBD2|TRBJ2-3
TGTGCCAGCTCACCAGGGACTAGCGGGAACACAGATACGCAGTATTTT
CASSPGTSGNTDTQYF
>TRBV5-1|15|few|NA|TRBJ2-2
TGCGCCTGCAGCTCGGAACTCCGAGACACCGGGGAGCTGTTTTTT
CACSSELRDTGELFF
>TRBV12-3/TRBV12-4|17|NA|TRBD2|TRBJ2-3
TGTGCCAGCAGTTTAGGGTTAGCGGGAGGGAGCAAAGATACGCAGTATTTT
CASSLGLAGGSKDTQYF
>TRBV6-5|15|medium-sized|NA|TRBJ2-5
TGTGCCAGCAGTCCTAACCCGGGCCTCAGGGAGACCCAGTACTTC
CASSPNPGLRETQYF
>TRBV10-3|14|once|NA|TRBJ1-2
TGTACCATCAGTGAGCCAGAAGCTAACTATGGCTACACGTTC
CTISEPEANYGYTF
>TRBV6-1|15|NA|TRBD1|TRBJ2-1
TGTGCCAGTACAGAGACGACAGGGATTGACAATGAACAGTTCTTC
CASTETTGIDNEQFF
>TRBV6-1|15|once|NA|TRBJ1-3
TGTGCCAACAGTGAAGGTACAGGTCCTGGAAACATCATATATTTT
CANSEGTGPGNIIYF
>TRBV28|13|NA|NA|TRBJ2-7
TGTGACAGCAGTCCCCCAGGGTCCTACGAGCAGTACTTC
CDSSPPGSYEQYF
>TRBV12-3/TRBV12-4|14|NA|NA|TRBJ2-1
TGTGCCAACAGTTTCGGGCATGGGGTTAAGGAACAGTTCTTC
CANSFGHGVKEQFF
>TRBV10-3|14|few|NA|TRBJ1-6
TGTACCATCAGAGGGTGTAACTCTAATTCACCCCTCCACTTT
CTIRGCNSNSPLHF
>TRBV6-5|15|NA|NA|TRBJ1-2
TGTGCCAGCAGTTACACCTCGGCCGCGTTGCGAGGCTGCACCTTT
CASSYTSAALRGCTF
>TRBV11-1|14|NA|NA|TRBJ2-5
TGTGCCAGCGGCAAAGACACATACCTAGAGACCCAGTACTTC
CASGKDTYLETQYF
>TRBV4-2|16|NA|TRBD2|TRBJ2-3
TGTGCCAGCAGTCAAGGAGGTACTAGCGGCACAGATATGCAGTATTTT
CASSQGGTSGTDMQYF
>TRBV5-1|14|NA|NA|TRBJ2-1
TGCGACAACAGCGGCGGGGACTCCTACAATGAGCAGTTCTTC
CDNSGGDSYNEQFF
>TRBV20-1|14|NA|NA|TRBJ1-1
TGCAGTACTAGGCAGGCCGGTTCATTCACTGAAGCTTTCTTT
CSTRQAGSFTEAFF
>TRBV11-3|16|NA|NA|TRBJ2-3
TGTGCCAACAGCTACGGGCTAGCAGTTAGTACAGATACGCAATATTTT
CANSYGLAVSTDTQYF
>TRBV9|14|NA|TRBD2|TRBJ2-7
TGTGCCGGCAGCGCCGGGACTAGCGGCTACGAGCAGTGCTTC
CAGSAGTSGYEQCF
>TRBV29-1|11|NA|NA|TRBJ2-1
TGCAGCGTCGGAAGAGAGGCTGAGCAGTTCTTC
CSVGREAEQFF
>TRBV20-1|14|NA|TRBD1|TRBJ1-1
TGCAGTGCTAGTGAGGACAGGGAAGGCATTGAAGCTCTCTTT
CSASEDREGIEALF
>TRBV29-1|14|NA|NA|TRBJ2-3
TGCAGCGTTGAAGGGGACTTCCCGACAGATACGCATTATTTT
CSVEGDFPTDTHYF
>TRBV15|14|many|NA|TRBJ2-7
TGTGCCACCAGCAGAGACCGACAAACCTACGAGCAGTACTTC
CATSRDRQTYEQYF
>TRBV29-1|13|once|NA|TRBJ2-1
TGCAGCGTTCATGATAACTTCCACAATGTGCAGTTCTTC
CSVHDNFHNVQFF
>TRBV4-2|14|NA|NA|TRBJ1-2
TGTGCCAGCAGCCAACCTGCTTCGAGGGAAAGCTTCACCTTC
CASSQPASRESFTF
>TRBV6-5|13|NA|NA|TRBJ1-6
TGTGCCAGCAGTTTTATTCTTTATTCACCCCTCCACTTT
CASSFILYSPLHF
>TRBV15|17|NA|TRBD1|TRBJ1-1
TGTGCCACCGGCCCGCGGCGGACAGGGGCCACGAACATTGAAGCTTTCTTT
CATGPRRTGATNIEAFF
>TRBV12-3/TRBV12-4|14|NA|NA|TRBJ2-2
TGTGCCAGCACGGACAGACTGAACACCGGGCAGCTGTTTTTT
CASTDRLNTGQLFF
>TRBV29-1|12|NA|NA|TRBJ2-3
TGCAACGTTGAGGGTCTGAGAGATTCGCAGTATTTT
CNVEGLRDSQYF
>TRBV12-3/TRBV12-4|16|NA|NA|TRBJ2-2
TGTGCCAGTAGTTTAGGAGGAGGCCAAGGCACCGGGGAGCTGTTTTTT
CASSLGGGQGTGELFF
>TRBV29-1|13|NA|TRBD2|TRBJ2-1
TGCAGCGTTGAAGGGACTAGCTTCAATGAGCAGTTCTTC
CSVEGTSFNEQFF
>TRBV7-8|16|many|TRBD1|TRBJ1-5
TGTGCCAGCAGCTTAGCGTGGAGGGGGCGCACTCAGCCCCAGCATTTT
CASSLAWRGRTQPQHF
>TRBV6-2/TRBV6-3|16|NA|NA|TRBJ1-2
TGTGCCAGCAGATTCTGGGAGGGAAAAATGTCCTATGGCTACACCTTC
CASRFWEGKMSYGYTF
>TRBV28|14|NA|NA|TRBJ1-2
TGTGCCAGCACCCCACTAGGGACCAATAATGGCTACACCTTC
CASTPLGTNNGYTF
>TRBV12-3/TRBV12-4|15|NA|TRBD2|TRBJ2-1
TGTGCCAGCAGACCTAGCGGGATTACCGATAATGGGCAGTTCTTC
CASRPSGITDNGQFF
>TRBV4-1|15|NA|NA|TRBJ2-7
TGCGCCAGCAGCTTCCTGACAGGAAACTCCTACGAGCAGTACTTC
CASSFLTGNSYEQYF
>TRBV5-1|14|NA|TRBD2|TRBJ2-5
TGCGCCAGCAGGGCTAGCGGGAACGCGGAGACCCAGTACTTC
CASRASGNAETQYF
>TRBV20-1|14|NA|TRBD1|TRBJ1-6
TGCAGTGCTCACCCGGGACAGTTGAATTCACCCCCCCACTTT
CSAHPGQLNSPPHF
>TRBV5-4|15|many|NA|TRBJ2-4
TGTGCCAGCAGTCCTAATACCGGGTGGGGAAACATTCAGTACTTC
CASSPNTGWGNIQYF
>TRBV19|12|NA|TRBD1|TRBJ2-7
TGTGCCACCGGGACAGGGGTCTACGCGCAGTACTTC
CATGTGVYAQYF
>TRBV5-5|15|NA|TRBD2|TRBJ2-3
TGTGCCAGCAGCTCTACGGGGACTAGCACAGATACGCGGTATTTT
CASSSTGTSTDTRYF
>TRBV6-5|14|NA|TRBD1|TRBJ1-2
TGTGCCAGCAGTCGACAGGGTGGGAATAACTATATACACTTC
CASSRQGGNNYIHF
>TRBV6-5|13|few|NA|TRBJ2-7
TGTGCCAACTGTTACCGACTGGACAGCCAGCAGTACTTC
CANCYRLDSQQYF
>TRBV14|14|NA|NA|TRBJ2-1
TGTGCCAGCGGCCAAGCAGGTGGGAGGAGTGAGCAGTTCTTC
CASGQAGGRSEQFF
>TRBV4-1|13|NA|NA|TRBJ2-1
TGCGCCAGCAGCCAGAAGGGGGACTCTGAGCAGTTCTTC
CASSQKGDSEQFF
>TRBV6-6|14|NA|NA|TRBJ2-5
TGTGCCAGCGCATCCAGGAGGCCCCAAGAGAAACAGTACTTC
CASASRRPQEKQYF
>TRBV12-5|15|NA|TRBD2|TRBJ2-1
TGTGCTAGTGGTTACGAGACTAGCGGCTACAATGAGCAGTTCTTC
CASGYETSGYNEQFF
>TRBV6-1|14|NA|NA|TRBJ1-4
TGTCCCAGCAGTGAAGTGGGGAGGGGGGAAAAATTGTTTTTT
CPSSEVGRGEKLFF
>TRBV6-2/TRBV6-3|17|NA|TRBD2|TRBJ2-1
TGTGCCATCAGTTACAATATACGCGGGAGTTTCACCCCTGAGCAGTTATTC
CAISYNIRGSFTPEQLF
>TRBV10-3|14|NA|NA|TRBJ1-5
TGTGCCATCAGTGGGGTACAGGCGGGCCAGCCCCAGCATTTC
CAISGVQAGQPQHF
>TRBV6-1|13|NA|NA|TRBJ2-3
TGTGCCAGCGATCTGGGGAACACAGATACGCAGTATTTT
CASDLGNTDTQYF